These 18 T cell receptor beta chains originate from one sample sequenced in a study of cytomegalovirus exposure and HLA in healthy donors. PCR amplification relied on 60 Vbeta primers (plus 13 Jbeta primers). Profiled with immunoSEQ multiplex PCR; TCRdb holds only in-frame clones, not every one. The repertoire holds 150,000 to 200,000 clones, with 75% to 80% as singletons. The specimen sequenced was PBMCs. These receptors came from a man aged 40-49 years in good health and CMV-seropositive.

The genes are TRBV6-1 and TRBJ2-7; 9 bases align to TRBD2. The CDR3 has 15 amino acids. Germline values: CDR1 MNHNS, CDR2 SASEGT. V gave up 7 bases and J gave up 1 base; unmatched junction bases: 8. CDR3 sequence (DNA): TGTGCCAGCATCCTGACTAGCGGTGTGTCCTACGAGCAGTACTTC. Translating it yields CASILTSGVSYEQYF.

This clone was detected once. The rearrangement uses TRBV5-1 and TRBJ2-4; D call uncertain. V was trimmed by 1 base and J by 0 bases, leaving 5 bases between them. Per the germline V gene, CDR1 is SGHRS and CDR2 is YFSETQ. The CDR3 has 14 amino acids. CDR3 amino acids: CASSLSLAKNIQYF. The CDR3 nucleotides are TGCGCCAGCAGCTTGTCCCTAGCCAAAAACATTCAGTACTTC.

The count of this clone is one. Other DNA sequences in the sample encode the same CDR3. This chain uses TRBV5-4 with TRBJ2-5; 8 bases match TRBD1. Germline CDR1 SGHNT, CDR2 YYREEE (reference sequence). CDR3 length equals 14 residues. Germline trimming cut 4 bases from V and 4 bases from J; bases unmatched to any gene: 6. The CDR3 sequence is CASSPGQGRETQYF. CDR3 bases: TGTGCCAGCAGCCCCGGACAGGGACGAGAGACCCAGTACTTC.

The chain is built from TRBV5-4 and TRBJ2-1; 10 nucleotides align to TRBD2. With 4 bases clipped from V and 3 bases from J, the junction kept 4 bases outside the gene matches. Germline CDR1 and CDR2: SGHNT and YYREEE (reference sequence). The CDR3 extends over 15 amino acids. The CDR3 DNA is TGTGCCAGCAGCCTCAGGACTAGCGGCTACAATGAGCAGTTCTTC. Translated: CASSLRTSGYNEQFF.

The rearrangement links TRBV9 to TRBJ2-1; 7 bases line up with TRBD2. There are 14 residues in the CDR3. J was trimmed by 6 bases and V by 0 bases; bases with no gene match: 3. CDR1 SGDLS and CDR2 YYNGEE come from the germline V gene. Written as DNA, the CDR3 is TGTGCCAGCAGCGTAGGCGGGAGTCTCAATGAGCAGTTCTTC. This translates into CASSVGGSLNEQFF.

The CDR3 protein is CASSSGVPNEKLFF. CDR3 DNA sequence: TGTGCCAGCAGTTCGGGAGTACCTAATGAAAAACTGTTTTTT. V gene TRBV27 combines with J gene TRBJ1-4; D call uncertain. Germline assignment: CDR1 MNHEY and CDR2 SMNVEV (reference sequence). This CDR3 is 14 amino acids long. V shed 4 bases and J shed 3 bases, with 9 bases lying between them.

This rearrangement joins TRBV10-3 to TRBJ2-2; the match to TRBD1 covers 10 bases. The CDR3 has 16 amino acids. Losses at the gene ends were 6 bases for V and 5 bases for J; bases not matched to a gene: 9. The germline gives CDR1 ENHRY, CDR2 SYGVKD. The CDR3 bases are TGTGCCATCAGCCCTTCGGACAGGGGGAAGACCGGGGAGCTGTTTTTT. Protein product: CAISPSDRGKTGELFF.

The chain employs TRBV4-1 and TRBJ1-1; TRBD1 is a possible D gene (6 bases). Germline CDR1 reads MGHRA; CDR2 reads YSYEKL. The V end lost 6 bases, the J end lost 1 base, and 12 bases lay between the germline ends. This CDR3 has 14 residues. In DNA form, the CDR3 reads TGCGCCAGCAGGGGACACCTGAAGAACACTGAAGCTTTCTTT. This translates into CASRGHLKNTEAFF.

This clone was seen a handful of times. The rearrangement joins TRBV27 to TRBJ1-1; possibly TRBD1 for D (5 bases). Germline V gives CDR1 MNHEY, CDR2 SMNVEV (reference sequence). This CDR3 is 13 amino acids long. V was shortened by 4 bases and J by 5 bases, with 11 bases between the two germline ends. CDR3 DNA: TGTGCCAGCAGTTATACTGGGGGGACTGAAGCTTTCTTT. It translates to CASSYTGGTEAFF.

V gene TRBV6-5 combines with J gene TRBJ1-5; maybe TRBD1 (6 bases). The CDR3 is made up of 12 amino acids. V was clipped by 6 bases and J by 7 bases, with 10 bases between them. Per the germline V gene, CDR1 is MNHEY and CDR2 is SVGAGI. CDR3 amino acids: CASSPQGQPQHF. The CDR3 coding sequence is TGTGCCAGCAGCCCTCAGGGGCAGCCCCAGCATTTT.

The V gene is TRBV9, the J gene TRBJ1-6; no firm D call. The length of the CDR3 is 11 residues. Between the trimmed V and J ends, which lost 0 bases and 12 bases, there was a span of 4 bases. From germline, CDR1 is SGDLS and CDR2 YYNGEE. The CDR3 DNA is TGTGCCAGCAGCGTAGACGGACCCCTCCACTTT. Amino acid sequence: CASSVDGPLHF.

This chain connects TRBV27 to TRBJ2-7, with TRBD2 matching over 11 bases. There are 15 residues in the CDR3. The V gene's germline CDR1 is MNHEY and CDR2 SMNVEV (reference sequence). Trimming cost V 0 bases and J 5 bases; bases outside gene matches: 3. The CDR3 here is CASSLSLAGVNEQYF. The CDR3 DNA is TGTGCCAGCAGTTTATCACTAGCGGGAGTAAACGAGCAGTACTTC.

This sequence joins TRBV5-1 and TRBJ1-1; TRBD1 matches at 7 bases. Per germline, CDR1 SGHRS and CDR2 YFSETQ. V dropped 4 bases and J dropped 4; count of bases not matched to a gene: 7. The CDR3 is made up of 14 amino acids. The CDR3 DNA follows: TGCGCCAGCAGCCGGGACAGAAGGGGCACTGAAGCTTTCTTT. It encodes CASSRDRRGTEAFF.

V gene TRBV19 combines with J gene TRBJ2-1; D not certain. Germline V lookup: CDR1 LNHDA, CDR2 SQIVND (reference sequence). The CDR3 runs to 14 residues. Trimming took off 3 bases at V and 11 bases at J, with 17 bases between the two ends. The CDR3 loop reads CASSMNGAAVKQFF. The CDR3 DNA reads TGTGCCAGTAGTATGAATGGTGCGGCAGTGAAGCAGTTCTTC.

The chain uses TRBV18 and TRBJ2-7; perhaps TRBD2 as D (6 bases). Between the trimmed V and J ends, which lost 3 bases and 2 bases, there was a span of 14 bases. The CDR3 has 15 amino acids. CDR1 is KGHSH, CDR2 LQKENI, per germline. The DNA for the CDR3 is TGTGCCAGCTCACCGGTAGGCGGGGCGACCTACGAGCAGTACTTC. This sequence encodes CASSPVGGATYEQYF.

The genes are TRBV5-1 and TRBJ1-4, with a tentative D call TRBD1 (5 bases). V gave up 4 bases and J gave up 1 base, with 14 bases separating them. CDR3 length: 16 residues. Germline V gives CDR1 SGHRS, CDR2 YFSETQ. This CDR3 is CASSPGLGGTNEKLFF. The DNA of the CDR3 is TGCGCCAGCAGCCCGGGACTGGGGGGAACTAATGAAAAACTGTTTTTT. Variable domain in full (rest from reference TRBV5-1 and TRBJ1-4): KAGVTQTPRYLIKTRGQQVTLSCSPISGHRSVSWYQQTPGQGLQFLFEYFSETQRNKGNFPGRFSGRQFSNSRSEMNVSTLELGDSALYLCASSPGLGGTNEKLFFGSGTQLSVL.

This rearrangement joins TRBV5-1 to TRBJ1-2; TRBD1 matches 8 bases. Germline V lookup: CDR1 SGHRS, CDR2 YFSETQ. The CDR3 extends over 14 amino acids. Trimming took 0 bases from V and 10 from J; bases not matched to a gene: 8. The CDR3 coding sequence is TGCGCCAGCAGCTTGGGCCCGACAGGGGAGCCCTACACCTTC. Amino acids: CASSLGPTGEPYTF. The full variable domain, rest sourced from reference TRBV5-1 and TRBJ1-2, is KAGVTQTPRYLIKTRGQQVTLSCSPISGHRSVSWYQQTPGQGLQFLFEYFSETQRNKGNFPGRFSGRQFSNSRSEMNVSTLELGDSALYLCASSLGPTGEPYTFGSGTRLTVV.

J is TRBJ1-2 and V is TRBV28; D gene unclear. V gave up 6 bases and J gave up 2 bases, with 13 bases separating them. Germline V gives CDR1 MDHEN, CDR2 SYDVKM. The CDR3 has 14 residues. The chain's CDR3 is CASSPGQINYGYTF. The CDR3 DNA is TGTGCCAGCAGCCCTGGGCAGATCAACTATGGCTACACCTTC.